This TCR beta chain was profiled in a study of cytomegalovirus exposure and HLA in healthy donors. As concerns this clone: Its antigen is not known.

Study-level points and caveats: It is likely that the observed cluster of highly shared sequence variants was a sequencing artifact. In the analysis, some V segments, TRBV6-2 and TRBV6-3 included, were excluded as indistinguishable. A missense variant in DCLRE1C was later tied to TCR beta V- and J-gene trimming.

60 Vbeta and 13 Jbeta primers were used in PCR. TCRdb keeps only in-frame clones here, not all; method: immunoSEQ multiplex PCR. The specimen's table records around 200,000 clones. Germline V gene data show CDR1 as SGHRS and CDR2 as YFSETQ. This CDR3 contains 19 residues. Trimming cost V 3 bases and J 3 bases; bases outside gene matches: 9. The sequenced sample was PBMCs. The chain links TRBV5-1 to TRBJ2-2; the match to TRBD2 covers 15 bases. This TCR derives from a woman aged 25 to 45 in good health and CMV-seropositive. CDR3 sequence (DNA): TGCGCCAGCAGCTCCCCGGGACTAGCGGGAGGAAAGGACACCGGGGAGCTGTTTTTT. It yields the protein CASSSPGLAGGKDTGELFF.